Below, 20 T cell receptor beta chains from the same sample are listed, as sequenced in a study of T cell repertoires in cytomegalovirus infection. MiXCR, run by TCRdb on the reads, gives a single entry per CDR3 protein. The table includes about 150,000 distinct CDR3 sequences, about a sixth detected once. The sample was CD8+ T cells from PBMCs. These receptors were obtained from a human donor in good health (CMV status not recorded). Some clones in this sample may be carry-over from other donors' samples.

A few counts support this clonotype. V gene TRBV7-9 combines with J gene TRBJ1-1; TRBD1 matches at 11 bases. This CDR3 comprises 14 residues. Germline CDR1 and CDR2: SEHNR and FQNEAQ (reference sequence). V lost 3 bases to trimming and J lost 4 bases; unmatched junction nucleotides: 1. CDR3 region: CASSFGTGGTEAFF. Here the CDR3 DNA reads TGTGCCAGCAGCTTCGGGACAGGGGGCACTGAAGCTTTCTTT.

Regarding this clonotype: One end of the junction fails to match germline, which may point to a read error. The V gene is TRBV5-3, the J gene TRBJ2-5; D unclear. TRBV5-3 is flagged as an ORF with uncertain function. The CDR3 spans 13 residues. The CDR3 sequence is CASSLNIQETQYF. The CDR3 region has the DNA TGTGCCAGCAGCTTGAACATCCAAGAGACCCAGTACTTC.

J is TRBJ2-3 and V is TRBV7-3; D may match TRBD1 or TRBD2 (6 bases each). The V and J ends lost 2 bases and 6 bases respectively, with 15 bases between them. The CDR3 extends over 15 amino acids. Germline assignment: CDR1 SGHTA and CDR2 FQGTGA. CDR3 in amino acids: CASSLLARGGDTQYF. The CDR3, as DNA: TGTGCCAGCAGCTTACTAGCGAGAGGGGGGGATACGCAGTATTTT.

This clonotype has more than one count but fewer than ten. The CDR3 sequence: CASSLDQDGRSYEQYF. The CDR3, as DNA: TGTGCCAGCAGCTTAGATCAAGACGGCAGATCCTACGAGCAGTACTTC. V gene TRBV11-2 combines with J gene TRBJ2-7; D gene uncertain. Looked up from germline, CDR1 is SGHAT and CDR2 is FQNNGV. Trimming pared 0 bases from V and 1 base from J, leaving 13 bases between. The CDR3 contains 16 residues.

This clonotype was observed a handful of times. The CDR3 spells CASSAPGGRAGDTQYF. The CDR3 DNA follows: TGTGCCAGCAGCGCCCCAGGCGGGAGGGCTGGAGATACGCAGTATTTT. The chain combines TRBV11-2 with TRBJ2-3; TRBD2 aligns across 9 bases. V gave up 5 bases and J gave up 5 bases; unmatched junction bases: 11. Germline V gene lookup returns CDR1 SGHAT and CDR2 FQNNGV. The CDR3 totals 16 residues.

This clonotype came up once. The chain uses TRBV7-9 and TRBJ2-1; D may be TRBD1 (6 bases). From germline, CDR1 is SEHNR and CDR2 FQNEAQ (reference sequence). There are 13 residues in the CDR3. V was pared by 6 bases and J by 7 bases, with 13 bases between. CDR3 sequence reads: CASRRGSENEQFF. CDR3 nucleotide sequence: TGTGCCAGCAGGAGGGGGAGCGAGAATGAGCAGTTCTTC.

Comments on this clonotype: This may come from a read error, since a much larger clone is one base off. Lacking the conserved final phenylalanine or tryptophan, this CDR3 likely reflects a read error. The CDR3 here is CASSQGQGGYEQYL. The CDR3 DNA reads as TGTGCCAGCAGCCAGGGACAGGGTGGCTACGAGCAGTACTTA. The chain has TRBV11-2 and TRBJ2-7, with 9 bases matching TRBD1. There are 14 residues in the CDR3. V lost 5 bases to trimming and J lost 3 bases; unmatched junction nucleotides: 5. Germline V gene data show CDR1 as SGHAT and CDR2 as FQNNGV.

Here the CDR3 DNA reads TGTGCCAGCAGCCCGCGTTCAGGGGGCGCAGTCCCTGAAGCTTTCTTT. Translation gives CASSPRSGGAVPEAFF. This chain connects TRBV7-6 to TRBJ1-1, with 8 bases identical to TRBD1. CDR3 length equals 16 residues. CDR1 is SGHVS, CDR2 FNYEAQ, per germline. Trimming at V came to 5 bases and at J to 6 bases, leaving 14 bases not matched to a gene.

This clonotype appeared a few times. The J gene is TRBJ1-5, the V gene TRBV25-1; D gene ambiguous. Germline values: CDR1 MGHDK, CDR2 SYGVNS. This CDR3 region has 13 residues. V lost 4 bases, J lost 1 base, and 5 bases lay in between. The CDR3 here is CASSGGSNQPQHF. CDR3 sequence (DNA): TGTGCCAGCAGTGGCGGAAGCAATCAGCCCCAGCATTTT. The variable domain in full, completed from reference TRBV25-1 and TRBJ1-5, reads EADIYQTPRYLVIGTGKKITLECSQTMGHDKMYWYQQDPGMELHLIHYSYGVNSTEKGDLSSESTVSRIRTEHFPLTLESARPSHTSQYLCASSGGSNQPQHFGDGTRLSIL.

The sample holds a few counts of this clonotype. The gene calls are TRBV7-9 and TRBJ1-1; D remains ambiguous. Germline V CDR1 and CDR2: SEHNR, FQNEAQ (reference sequence). The CDR3 spans 13 residues. Trimming removed 7 bases at V and 0 bases at J, with 9 bases between. The CDR3 bases are TGTGCCAGCAAGAAGAAGATGAACACTGAAGCTTTCTTT. Amino acid sequence: CASKKKMNTEAFF.

This clonotype was recorded at least ten times. The chain is built from TRBV7-2 and TRBJ2-7; TRBD2 matches 13 bases. V shed 1 base and J 9 bases; nucleotides not matched to a gene: 6. Germline lookup yields CDR1 SGHTA and CDR2 FQGNSA. There are 15 residues in the CDR3. The CDR3 DNA follows: TGTGCCAGCAGCTTAGATTTGCGGACTAGCGGGGGGCAGTACTTC. Its protein is CASSLDLRTSGGQYF.

The chain links TRBV4-1 to TRBJ1-2; TRBD1 is a possible D gene (6 bases). Trimming shortened V by 7 bases and J by 4 bases, and 16 bases separated the two germline ends. Per the germline V gene, CDR1 is MGHRA and CDR2 is YSYEKL. CDR3 length: 14 residues. The CDR3 nucleotides are TGCGCCAGCAAGGGACCAGGGGAAGGCTATGGCTACACCTTC. This gives the protein CASKGPGEGYGYTF.

In its sample, this clonotype was seen a few times. V usage is TRBV4-2 and J usage is TRBJ2-1; no reliable D call. The CDR3 is 14 amino acids. CDR1 is LGHNA, CDR2 YNFKEQ, per germline. Trimming removed 1 base from V and 8 bases from J, with 12 bases in between. The CDR3 is CASSQVSLLDEQFF. The CDR3 coding sequence is TGTGCCAGCAGCCAAGTATCACTTTTAGATGAGCAGTTCTTC.

The chain is built from TRBV7-2 and TRBJ2-1; D is unclear. Germline V CDR1 and CDR2: SGHTA, FQGNSA. V was trimmed by 7 bases and J by 8 bases, leaving 12 bases between them. The CDR3 is 12 residues long. The CDR3 region has the DNA TGTGCCAGCACCCCCCGGTGGGATGAGCAGTTCTTC. Protein sequence: CASTPRWDEQFF.

The chain is built from TRBV7-2 and TRBJ2-1; perhaps TRBD2 as D (5 bases). The CDR3 sequence is 19 residues long. Germline CDR1 is SGHTA and CDR2 is FQGNSA. Trimming took 5 bases from V and 0 from J, leaving 23 bases between them. CDR3 in amino acids: CASSLHAGGSEISYNEQFF. In DNA, the CDR3 is TGTGCCAGCAGCCTCCACGCTGGCGGGTCGGAGATCTCCTACAATGAGCAGTTCTTC. Complete variable domain (other parts from reference TRBV7-2 and TRBJ2-1): GAGVSQSPSNKVTEKGKDVELRCDPISGHTALYWYRQSLGQGLEFLIYFQGNSAPDKSGLPSDRFSAERTGGSVSTLTIQRTQQEDSAVYLCASSLHAGGSEISYNEQFFGPGTRLTVL.

A few counts support this clonotype. CDR3 in amino acids: CAISGQPYEQYF. In nucleotides, the CDR3 is TGTGCCATATCTGGACAGCCTTACGAGCAGTACTTC. This chain uses TRBV28 with TRBJ2-7; D is perhaps TRBD1 (6 bases). Looked up from germline, CDR1 is MDHEN and CDR2 is SYDVKM. Trimming took 10 bases from V and 4 from J, leaving 14 bases between them. The CDR3 loop spans 12 amino acids.

This clonotype appeared a few times. The chain has TRBV6-2 or TRBV6-3 and TRBJ2-2; TRBD2 aligns across 8 bases. Germline lookup yields CDR1 MNHEY and CDR2 SVGEGT. The V and J ends lost 1 base and 1 base, in that order; junction bases with no gene match: 2. This CDR3 contains 16 residues. In DNA form, the CDR3 reads TGTGCCAGCAGTTACTTGGGACTAGGGAACACCGGGGAGCTGTTTTTT. This sequence encodes CASSYLGLGNTGELFF.

This clonotype appeared a few times. The rearrangement joins TRBV7-8 to TRBJ1-6, with D tentatively TRBD1 (6 bases). Germline V gene data show CDR1 as SGHVS and CDR2 as FQNEAQ. V gave up 5 bases and J gave up 7 bases, with 18 bases separating them. There are 16 residues in the CDR3. DNA of the CDR3: TGTGCCAGCAGCCTGGGGGGCAGGGAGCGAAATTCACCCCTCCACTTT. Its translation: CASSLGGRERNSPLHF.

This clonotype was counted between two and nine times. The chain carries TRBV2 and TRBJ2-1; D is perhaps TRBD1 or TRBD2 (5 bases each). The CDR3 runs to 16 residues. V was cut by 6 bases and J by 0 bases, with 15 bases left in between. Germline CDR1 reads SNHLY; CDR2 reads FYNNEI. The CDR3 DNA is TGTGCCAGCAGGGTCGAGGGGTTGAGCTCCTACAATGAGCAGTTCTTC. Its protein product is CASRVEGLSSYNEQFF.

This clonotype was seen a few times. The chain links TRBV7-3 to TRBJ1-2; D remains unclear. The CDR3 totals 15 residues. Trimming cost V 1 base and J 3 bases, with 12 bases left between them. Per the germline V gene, CDR1 is SGHTA and CDR2 is FQGTGA. CDR3 nucleotides: TGTGCCAGCAGCTTAAGGGGTGACTCAGACTATGGCTACACCTTC. Protein sequence: CASSLRGDSDYGYTF.